One and the same sample provided the 24 T cell receptor beta chains below, sequenced in a study of blood T cell repertoires in COVID-19. Data came from immunoSEQ multiplex PCR; TCRdb stores just in-frame clones and leaves some out. This table holds just under 250,000 clones, about 89% found once. Sequencing used PBMCs or T cells enriched from blood (not recorded which). These receptor sequences come from a woman in her 30s who had recovered from COVID-19.

Written as DNA, the CDR3 is TGTGCCAGCAGCTTGAAAGCTAGCGGGACCTACGAGCAGTACTTC. This sequence encodes CASSLKASGTYEQYF. This sequence joins TRBV7-2 and TRBJ2-7, with 9 bases that match TRBD2. V was clipped by 3 bases and J by 2 bases; unmatched bases: 5. The germline V gene encodes CDR1 SGHTA and CDR2 FQGNSA. The length of the CDR3 is 15 residues.

This chain joins TRBV28 and TRBJ1-1; D gene ambiguous. In germline, CDR1 is MDHEN, CDR2 SYDVKM. The CDR3 spans 16 residues. Trimming left V 6 bases short and J 2 bases short, with 19 bases between. The CDR3 DNA reads as TGTGCCAGCAGCCCAGTTGGCACCATAGCTAACACTGAAGCTTTCTTT. It codes for CASSPVGTIANTEAFF. The full variable domain, completed using reference TRBV28 and TRBJ1-1, is DVKVTQSSRYLVKRTGEKVFLECVQDMDHENMFWYRQDPGLGLRLIYFSYDVKMKEKGDIPEGYSVSREKKERFSLILESASTNQTSMYLCASSPVGTIANTEAFFGQGTRLTVV.

The rearrangement joins TRBV19 to TRBJ2-1; 12 bases line up with TRBD2. V dropped 1 base and J dropped 2; count of bases not matched to a gene: 0. The CDR3 loop spans 16 amino acids. Germline-derived CDR1 and CDR2 are LNHDA and SQIVND (reference sequence). The CDR3 reads CASSIGTSGTYNEQFF. The CDR3 DNA sequence: TGTGCCAGTAGTATAGGGACTAGCGGGACCTACAATGAGCAGTTCTTC.

The chain is built from TRBV6-5 and TRBJ1-4; 10 nucleotides align to TRBD1. Germline CDR1 MNHEY, CDR2 SVGAGI. The CDR3 totals 16 residues. Germline trimming cut 2 bases from V and 6 bases from J; bases unmatched to any gene: 6. The CDR3 protein is CASSYTDGTGDEKLFF. In nucleotides, the CDR3 is TGTGCCAGCAGTTACACCGACGGGACAGGGGATGAAAAACTGTTTTTT.

The gene calls are TRBV10-3 and TRBJ2-1, with 9 bases matching TRBD2. Germline loops: CDR1 ENHRY, CDR2 SYGVKD. V shed 2 bases and J 7 bases; nucleotides not matched to a gene: 6. This CDR3 is 15 amino acids long. The CDR3 DNA follows: TGTGCCATCAGTGAGGGTGCGGGAGGGGTTAATGAGCAGTTCTTC. Protein product: CAISEGAGGVNEQFF.

J is TRBJ2-5 and V is TRBV7-9, with 8 bases matching TRBD1. With V trimmed by 4 bases and J by 7 bases, 11 bases remained unmatched. This CDR3 region has 15 residues. The germline V gene has CDR1 SEHNR and CDR2 FQNEAQ (reference sequence). The CDR3 DNA is TGTGCCAGCAGCTCCCCCGACAGGGGCTACGGGACCCAGTACTTC. Translated: CASSSPDRGYGTQYF. The entire variable domain, with the rest obtained from reference TRBV7-9 and TRBJ2-5, is as follows: DTGVSQNPRHKITKRGQNVTFRCDPISEHNRLYWYRQTLGQGPEFLTYFQNEAQLEKSRLLSDRFSAERPKGSFSTLEIQRTEQGDSAMYLCASSSPDRGYGTQYFGPGTRLLVL.

The chain employs TRBV9 and TRBJ2-1; 12 nucleotides line up with TRBD2. The CDR3 is made up of 17 amino acids. V gave up 4 bases and J gave up 1 base; unmatched junction bases: 6. Germline-derived CDR1 and CDR2 are SGDLS and YYNGEE. CDR3 nucleotide sequence: TGTGCCAGCAGCCCGTCGACTAGCGGGAGATCCTACAATGAGCAGTTCTTC. It translates to CASSPSTSGRSYNEQFF.

The chain couples TRBV4-3 to TRBJ1-1; D gene unclear. Germline CDR1 and CDR2: LGHNA and YSLEER. The CDR3 consists of 13 residues. V was trimmed by 0 bases and J by 3 bases, leaving 5 bases between them. Written as DNA, the CDR3 is TGCGCCAGCAGCCAAGAATGGCACACTGAAGCTTTCTTT. It is translated as CASSQEWHTEAFF.

The chain uses TRBV6-6 and TRBJ1-3; TRBD1 aligns across 9 bases. Germline V gene lookup returns CDR1 MNHNY and CDR2 SVGAGI (reference sequence). V lost 0 bases and J lost 4; bases outside the gene matches: 4. The CDR3 has 16 amino acids. The CDR3 nucleotides are TGTGCCAGCAGTTACTCGGGACAGGGTATAGGAAACACCATATATTTT. Encoded protein: CASSYSGQGIGNTIYF.

The chain carries TRBV12-5 and TRBJ2-3; 10 bases are shared with TRBD1. Trimming at V came to 5 bases and at J to 0 bases, leaving 11 bases not matched to a gene. Germline V gives CDR1 LGHNT, CDR2 FRNRAP. CDR3 length: 18 residues. The CDR3 DNA reads TGTGCTAGTGGTGCCTGGGACAGGGGACAGCCTAGCACAGATACGCAGTATTTT. Protein: CASGAWDRGQPSTDTQYF.

This chain joins TRBV19 and TRBJ2-3, with TRBD1 as a possible D gene (5 bases). The CDR3 covers 12 residues. Germline V gives CDR1 LNHDA, CDR2 SQIVND (reference sequence). V was pared by 4 bases and J by 4 bases, with 6 bases between. The CDR3 DNA follows: TGTGCCAGTAGTAGGGGCCCAGATACGCAGTATTTT. This sequence encodes CASSRGPDTQYF.

The rearrangement uses TRBV19 and TRBJ1-5; possibly TRBD1 for D (6 bases). Germline V gene lookup returns CDR1 LNHDA and CDR2 SQIVND (reference sequence). Trimming cost V 6 bases and J 3 bases, with 9 bases left between them. The CDR3 has 13 amino acids. The CDR3 DNA reads TGTGCCAGTAGGGGGGCCGCCAATCAGCCCCAGCATTTT. Its translation: CASRGAANQPQHF.

The V gene is TRBV9, the J gene TRBJ1-2, with D maybe TRBD1 (6 bases). This CDR3 region has 14 residues. CDR1 is SGDLS and CDR2 is YYNGEE in the germline V gene. V was clipped by 3 bases and J by 8 bases, with 17 bases between them. The CDR3 is CASSAQQGINGYTF. The CDR3 bases are TGTGCCAGCAGCGCCCAACAGGGTATTAACGGCTACACCTTC.

The chain uses TRBV4-1 and TRBJ1-1; D ambiguous. The CDR3 is 17 amino acids. Germline CDR1 and CDR2: MGHRA and YSYEKL. Trimming took off 4 bases at V and 0 bases at J, with 18 bases between the two ends. The CDR3 loop reads CASSPERGSGMNTEAFF. Written as DNA, the CDR3 is TGCGCCAGCAGCCCGGAAAGAGGGTCGGGGATGAACACTGAAGCTTTCTTT.

The sample holds one count of this clone. V gene TRBV5-4 combines with J gene TRBJ2-1, with a weak D call TRBD2 (6 bases). V lost 4 bases, J lost 8 bases, and 19 bases lay in between. Germline assignment: CDR1 SGHNT and CDR2 YYREEE (reference sequence). The CDR3 covers 15 residues. This chain's CDR3 is CASSPREPLSHEQFF. For the CDR3, the DNA is TGTGCCAGCAGCCCCCGGGAGCCTTTGTCCCATGAGCAGTTCTTC. Looking up the rest from reference TRBV5-4 and TRBJ2-1 gives the full variable domain: ETGVTQSPTHLIKTRGQQVTLRCSSQSGHNTVSWYQQALGQGPQFIFQYYREEENGRGNFPPRFSGLQFPNYSSELNVNALELDDSALYLCASSPREPLSHEQFFGPGTRLTVL.

This chain uses TRBV7-8 with TRBJ2-7, with D unresolved. This CDR3 is built from 17 residues. Germline values: CDR1 SGHVS, CDR2 FQNEAQ. V gave up 3 bases and J gave up 6 bases, with 24 bases separating them. The CDR3: CASSFPPIRQAGPEQYF. CDR3 coding DNA: TGTGCCAGCAGCTTTCCCCCAATAAGACAAGCTGGTCCCGAGCAGTACTTC.

The chain recombines TRBV5-1 with TRBJ2-2, with TRBD1 matching over 8 bases. The CDR3 has 17 amino acids. Germline CDR1 and CDR2: SGHRS and YFSETQ. With 4 bases clipped from V and 1 base from J, the junction kept 9 bases outside the gene matches. The CDR3 is CASSPEGQGRNTGELFF. The CDR3 region has the DNA TGCGCCAGCAGCCCCGAAGGACAGGGTCGGAACACCGGGGAGCTGTTTTTT. Drawing the rest from reference TRBV5-1 and TRBJ2-2, the complete variable domain is KAGVTQTPRYLIKTRGQQVTLSCSPISGHRSVSWYQQTPGQGLQFLFEYFSETQRNKGNFPGRFSGRQFSNSRSEMNVSTLELGDSALYLCASSPEGQGRNTGELFFGEGSRLTVL.

The genes are TRBV2 and TRBJ2-7; D call uncertain. There are 11 residues in the CDR3. Germline CDR1 is SNHLY and CDR2 is FYNNEI. V dropped 6 bases and J dropped 4 bases, with 7 bases sitting between them. As DNA, the CDR3 is TGTGCCAGCAGCGGCAGGTACGAGCAGTACTTC. It yields the protein CASSGRYEQYF.

CDR3 bases: TGCGCCAGCAGCTTGGTGGGCAGGGGGCGCGATTCACCCCTCCACTTT. Protein product: CASSLVGRGRDSPLHF. This chain uses TRBV5-1 with TRBJ1-6; the match to TRBD1 covers 8 bases. Trimming took 0 bases from V and 8 from J; bases not matched to a gene: 7. Germline CDR1 is SGHRS and CDR2 is YFSETQ. The CDR3 totals 16 residues. Drawing the rest from reference TRBV5-1 and TRBJ1-6, the complete variable domain is KAGVTQTPRYLIKTRGQQVTLSCSPISGHRSVSWYQQTPGQGLQFLFEYFSETQRNKGNFPGRFSGRQFSNSRSEMNVSTLELGDSALYLCASSLVGRGRDSPLHFGNGTRLTVT.

The chain combines TRBV19 with TRBJ1-4, with 8 bases aligning to TRBD1. Germline V CDR1 and CDR2: LNHDA, SQIVND (reference sequence). This CDR3 spans 15 amino acids. V trimming: 5 bases; J trimming: 9 bases; junction bases outside the gene matches: 11. The CDR3 nucleotides read TGTGCCAGTAGTTTTTCGACGGACAGGGTCCAAAAACTGTTTTTT. Translating gives CASSFSTDRVQKLFF. Full variable domain (remainder filled in from reference TRBV19 and TRBJ1-4): DGGITQSPKYLFRKEGQNVTLSCEQNLNHDAMYWYRQDPGQGLRLIYYSQIVNDFQKGDIAEGYSVSREKKESFPLTVTSAQKNPTAFYLCASSFSTDRVQKLFFGSGTQLSVL.

This clone was seen a handful of times. V is TRBV7-9 and J is TRBJ2-2; possible D gene TRBD1, 5 bases. This CDR3 spans 19 amino acids. CDR1 and CDR2 (germline): SEHNR, FQNEAQ (reference sequence). Between the trimmed V and J ends, which lost 1 base and 5 bases, there was a span of 23 bases. CDR3: CASSLGYKRGASGTGELFF. The CDR3 DNA sequence: TGTGCCAGCAGCTTAGGCTACAAAAGGGGCGCAAGTGGGACCGGGGAGCTGTTTTTT.

This chain uses TRBV28 with TRBJ1-4, with D maybe TRBD1 (5 bases). This CDR3 region has 12 residues. CDR1 is MDHEN and CDR2 is SYDVKM in the germline V gene. Trimming cost V 10 bases and J 6 bases, with 12 bases left between them. The DNA for the CDR3 is TGTGCCATTACCTCGGGGGATGAAAAACTGTTTTTT. Residues: CAITSGDEKLFF.

V usage is TRBV6-5 and J usage is TRBJ1-2, with 10 bases matching TRBD1. The CDR3 has 15 residues. Germline lookup yields CDR1 MNHEY and CDR2 SVGAGI. Unmatched junction bases numbered 6, after V lost 6 bases and J lost 2 bases. The chain's CDR3 is CASSPWTGGNYGYTF. Written as DNA, the CDR3 is TGTGCCAGCAGCCCCTGGACAGGGGGAAACTATGGCTACACCTTC.

The chain couples TRBV27 to TRBJ1-2; 11 nucleotides match TRBD1. Germline V gives CDR1 MNHEY, CDR2 SMNVEV (reference sequence). The CDR3 consists of 15 residues. The junction had 3 bases not matched to a gene; V was cut back by 5 bases and J by 1 base. CDR3 residues: CASSIGTGGNYGYTF. CDR3 bases: TGTGCCAGCAGTATCGGGACAGGGGGTAACTATGGCTACACCTTC.